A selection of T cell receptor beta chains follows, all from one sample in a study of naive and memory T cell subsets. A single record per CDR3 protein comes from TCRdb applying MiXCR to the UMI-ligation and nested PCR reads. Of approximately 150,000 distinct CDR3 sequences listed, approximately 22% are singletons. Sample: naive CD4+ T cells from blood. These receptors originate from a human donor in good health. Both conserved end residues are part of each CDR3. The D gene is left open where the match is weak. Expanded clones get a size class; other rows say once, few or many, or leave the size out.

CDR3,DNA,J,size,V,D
CASSPGQVLLYF,TGTGCCAGCAGCCCAGGACAGGTCCTCCTGTACTTC,TRBJ2-7,NA,TRBV3-1,TRBD1
CASSLAGQKNIQYF,TGTGCCAGCAGTTTAGCGGGACAGAAAAACATTCAGTACTTC,TRBJ2-4,few,TRBV28,NA
CSARVYSASGRVYNEQFF,TGCAGTGCTAGAGTATATTCGGCTAGCGGGAGAGTATACAATGAGCAGTTCTTC,TRBJ2-1,few,TRBV20-1,TRBD2
CASGIQGGNTEAFF,TGTGCCAGCGGGATACAGGGTGGGAACACTGAAGCTTTCTTT,TRBJ1-1,NA,TRBV7-9,NA
CSASTSAYEQYF,TGCAGCGCTTCCACTTCGGCCTACGAGCAGTACTTC,TRBJ2-7,few,TRBV29-1,NA
CATRAQDTQYF,TGTGCCACCCGTGCCCAAGATACGCAGTATTTT,TRBJ2-3,NA,TRBV10-3,NA
CASSETPRTGHGYTF,TGTGCCAGCAGTGAAACTCCTAGGACAGGGCATGGCTACACCTTC,TRBJ1-2,many,TRBV6-1,TRBD1
CSATITRVGEQYF,TGCAGTGCTACCATCACACGGGTGGGCGAGCAGTACTTC,TRBJ2-7,few,TRBV20-1,NA
CASSLVQGYEQYF,TGTGCCAGCAGTTTAGTTCAGGGCTACGAGCAGTACTTC,TRBJ2-7,few,TRBV12-3/TRBV12-4,NA
CASSPPSRGNEQFF,TGTGCCAGCTCACCACCGTCACGGGGGAATGAGCAGTTCTTC,TRBJ2-1,few,TRBV18,NA